This TCR beta chain stems from a study of human T cells and chemical hapten exposure. Overall study: Across its roughly 22 weeks, the study gave patients weekly diphenylcyclopropenone doses to the scalp. DPC (0.01%) was patch tested on the upper back and read at 6 days. Patients having alopecia areata, totalis or universalis were mostly female.

Time point described: pre-sensitization, week 0. Described treatment: therapeutic diphenylcyclopropenone sensitization with weekly scalp DPC. Trimming cost V 2 bases and J 2 bases, with 12 bases left between them. The CDR3 sequence is 15 residues long. The germline V gene encodes CDR1 MNHEY and CDR2 SVGEGT. The library tagged individual cDNA molecules with unique molecular identifiers. Using its own MiXCR run on the RACE reads, TCRdb lists one record per CDR3 protein. The data hold tens of thousands of distinct CDR3 sequences, with 10% to 11% observed a single time. The origin of this receptor is a woman aged 45-60 years with alopecia areata. Some clones in this sample may be carry-over from other donors' samples. V usage is TRBV6-2 or TRBV6-3 and J usage is TRBJ1-2, with D unresolved. The sequencing used whole blood, collected in connection with sensitization to the hapten diphenylcyclopropenone (DPC). Here the CDR3 reads CASSYGSILNYGYTF. CDR3 nucleotide sequence: TGTGCCAGCAGTTACGGGTCAATTCTCAACTATGGCTACACCTTC.